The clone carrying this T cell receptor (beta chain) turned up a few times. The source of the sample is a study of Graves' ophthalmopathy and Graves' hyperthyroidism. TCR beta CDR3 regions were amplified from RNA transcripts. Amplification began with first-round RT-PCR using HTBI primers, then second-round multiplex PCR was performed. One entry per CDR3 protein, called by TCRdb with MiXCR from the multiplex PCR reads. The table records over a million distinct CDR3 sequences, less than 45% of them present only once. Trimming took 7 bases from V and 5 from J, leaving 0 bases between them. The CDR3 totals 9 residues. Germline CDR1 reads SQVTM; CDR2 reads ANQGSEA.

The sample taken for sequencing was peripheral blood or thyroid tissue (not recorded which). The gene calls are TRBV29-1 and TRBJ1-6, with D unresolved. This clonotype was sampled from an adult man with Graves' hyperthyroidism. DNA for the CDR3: TGCAGCGATAATTCACCCCTCCACTTT. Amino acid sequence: CSDNSPLHF.